Listed below are T cell receptor beta chains from one sample, sequenced in a study of cytomegalovirus exposure and HLA in healthy donors. Sequenced by immunoSEQ multiplex PCR; TCRdb stores in-frame clones only, minus some. The sample has over 75,000 clones; approximately 91% are singletons. Sequences were obtained from PBMCs. These receptors came from a man under 40 in good health and CMV-seronegative. The CDR3 runs from the conserved cysteine through the conserved F or W. D genes are given only for firm matches. The size field is filled for only some rows; it gives once, few, many or a size class.

.	TRBV7-9	TRBJ2-7	.	TGTGCCAGCAGCCCACGCGCCGGGGAAGATTACTACGAGCAGTACTTC	CASSPRAGEDYYEQYF
.	TRBV5-1	TRBJ2-1	.	TGCGCCAGCACCGTCGCGGGCAATGAGCAGTTCTTC	CASTVAGNEQFF
.	TRBV5-8	TRBJ2-3	.	TGTGCCAGCAGCTTTGAGGGTAGCACAGATACGCAGTATTTT	CASSFEGSTDTQYF
.	TRBV11-2	TRBJ2-7	TRBD2	TGTGCCAGCGCTGCCCTAGGGACTAGCATTGACGAGCAGTACTTC	CASAALGTSIDEQYF
once	TRBV5-1	TRBJ2-6	TRBD1	TGCGCCAGCAGCATAGGACAGGGGGGCTCTGGGGCCAACGTCCTGACTTTC	CASSIGQGGSGANVLTF
.	TRBV6-4	TRBJ1-1	TRBD1	TGTGCCAGCAAGGGACAGGGGAACACTGAAGCTTTCTTT	CASKGQGNTEAFF
once	TRBV6-5	TRBJ2-2	.	TGTGCCAGCACTTCAAGCTCGACCGGGGAGCTGTTTTTT	CASTSSSTGELFF
.	TRBV18	TRBJ1-1	TRBD1	TGTGCCAGCTCGCGGGACAGGGGTCCCCTTAACACTGAAGCTTTCTTT	CASSRDRGPLNTEAFF
.	TRBV28	TRBJ1-5	.	TGTGCCAGCAGTCTAAATATAAATCAGCCCCAGCATTTT	CASSLNINQPQHF
.	TRBV30	TRBJ2-5	TRBD2	TGTGCCTGGGGACTAGCGGGAGAGACCCAGTACTTC	CAWGLAGETQYF
.	TRBV19	TRBJ2-1	TRBD2	TGTGCCAGTAGTCCCGGGGGGGGGCTAGGCAATGAGCAGTTCTTC	CASSPGGGLGNEQFF
.	TRBV6-1	TRBJ2-5	.	TGTGCCAGCAGCACAGGGTACCAAGAGACCCAGTACTTC	CASSTGYQETQYF
.	TRBV5-1	TRBJ1-1	TRBD1	TGCGCCAGCAGCTTGAGATTTGCGGACAGGGCGAACACTGAAGCTTTCTTT	CASSLRFADRANTEAFF
.	TRBV7-8	TRBJ2-5	.	TGTGCCAGCAACAGGATAGAGTGGGATGGGGAGACCCAGTACTTC	CASNRIEWDGETQYF
.	TRBV7-9	TRBJ1-2	.	TGTGCCAGCAGCTTAAGTCAGGATTACGAACGCTACACCTTC	CASSLSQDYERYTF
.	TRBV30	TRBJ1-5	.	TGTGCCTGGAGTGTAAGGTTCGGGAATCAGCCCCAGCATTTT	CAWSVRFGNQPQHF
.	TRBV5-1	TRBJ1-1	.	TGCGCCAGCAGCTTGGTTCTGGGCGAGAACACTGAAGCTTTCTTT	CASSLVLGENTEAFF
once	TRBV28	TRBJ2-3	TRBD1	TGTGCCAGCGGGGGACAGACTACAGATACGCAGTATTTT	CASGGQTTDTQYF
.	TRBV7-6	TRBJ2-3	TRBD1	TGTGCCAGCAGCTTAGTGGGGACAGACACAGATACGCAGTATTTT	CASSLVGTDTDTQYF
.	TRBV18	TRBJ2-7	.	TGTGCCAGCTCACCAAGGCAGGGGTCCGTCTACGAGCAGTACTTC	CASSPRQGSVYEQYF
.	TRBV13	TRBJ1-1	.	TGTGCCACCAATCCCCTAAACCCGGACACTGAAGCTTTCTTT	CATNPLNPDTEAFF
.	TRBV10-3	TRBJ2-2	.	TGTGCCATCAGTGGGGACTCCCAAGAAGCGAACACCGGGGAGCTGTTTTTT	CAISGDSQEANTGELFF
.	TRBV5-4	TRBJ2-6	.	TGTGCCAGCAGCCCTCGGCAGGTTTCCTCTGGGGCCAACGTCCTGACTTTC	CASSPRQVSSGANVLTF
.	TRBV9	TRBJ1-1	.	TGTGCCAGCAGCGTATGGGGGGGACAGAACACTGAAGCTTTCTTT	CASSVWGGQNTEAFF
.	TRBV18	TRBJ2-7	.	TGTGCCAGCTCACCGGGGCCTTCAAACTACGAGCAGTACTTC	CASSPGPSNYEQYF
.	TRBV5-4	TRBJ2-7	.	TGTGCCAGCAGCTTGGGTCACAACTACGAGCGGTACTTC	CASSLGHNYERYF
.	TRBV10-2	TRBJ1-1	.	TGCGCCAGCAGTGAGTTGAGGGAATGGGCGCGGAACACTGAAGCTTTCTTT	CASSELREWARNTEAFF
.	TRBV10-1	TRBJ2-2	.	TGCGCCAGCAGTGAACCCTTCGGGGGTTTCACCGGGGAGCTGTTTTTT	CASSEPFGGFTGELFF
.	TRBV11-2	TRBJ2-7	TRBD1	TGTGCCAGCAGCTCAGACCTGGACAGGGGCCTCGAGCAGTACTTC	CASSSDLDRGLEQYF
.	TRBV18	TRBJ1-5	.	TGTGCCAGCTCACCATTCGGTGGCCGGGGCAATCAGCCCCAGCATTTT	CASSPFGGRGNQPQHF
.	TRBV5-4	TRBJ2-7	.	TGTGCCAGCAGCTCCCAGCGGGCCTCCTACGAGCAGTACTTC	CASSSQRASYEQYF
.	TRBV5-6	TRBJ1-1	.	TGTGCCAGCAGCTTTGGCTGGGACACAAAGAACACTGAAGCTTTCTTT	CASSFGWDTKNTEAFF
.	TRBV15	TRBJ1-5	TRBD1	TGTGCCACCAGCAGAGATCAGGGGGGGCCCCAGCATTTT	CATSRDQGGPQHF
.	TRBV5-1	TRBJ2-1	.	TGCGCCAGCAGCTTCCGGGATCCAGTTTACTTTGAGCAGTTCTTC	CASSFRDPVYFEQFF
.	TRBV28	TRBJ2-7	.	TGTGCCAGCAGACCCCCGGTCGCCTACGAGCAGTACTTC	CASRPPVAYEQYF
.	TRBV7-7	TRBJ1-4	.	TGTGCTAGCAGCCCCGGGAGGGCAACTAATGAAAAACTGTTTTTT	CASSPGRATNEKLFF
.	TRBV4-1	TRBJ2-2	.	TGCGCCAGCAGCCTTGGACAGGGCGAGGGACTAGGGGAGCTGTTTTTT	CASSLGQGEGLGELFF
once	TRBV5-1	TRBJ1-5	TRBD1	TGCGCCAGCAGCCTAGGGACAGGGGGCAATCAGCCCCAGCATTTT	CASSLGTGGNQPQHF
.	TRBV6-6	TRBJ2-7	.	TGTGCCAGCAGGCCCACAGGGAAACCCTACGAGCAGTACTTC	CASRPTGKPYEQYF
.	TRBV28	TRBJ2-7	.	TGTGCCAGCCATACACACTACCACTACGAGCAGTACTTC	CASHTHYHYEQYF
.	TRBV6-6	TRBJ1-4	TRBD1	TGTGCCAGCAGTTACCGCTCAGGGGGCGGTGAAAAACTGTTTTTT	CASSYRSGGGEKLFF
.	TRBV15	TRBJ2-7	.	TGTGCCACCAGCAGGGTTACGAGGCCCTACGGTTCCGGCGAGCAGTACTTC	CATSRVTRPYGSGEQYF
.	TRBV27	TRBJ2-1	TRBD2	TGTGCCAGCAGTTTGGGACTAGCGGCTGGGAATGAGCAGTTCTTC	CASSLGLAAGNEQFF